Given below is one TCR beta chain in context. These data are taken from a study of blood T cell repertoires in COVID-19. Study details: Specimens from acute and convalescent COVID-19 originated in the United States, Italy and Spain. Nucleic acid was either cDNA or gDNA, and it came from T cells, B-cell-depleted T cells, or PBMCs.

Repertoires were generated with immunoSEQ multiplex PCR, while TCRdb's copy carries only in-frame clones and drops some. The sample has around 50,000 clones, roughly four fifths seen once. Sequences were obtained from peripheral blood. This clonotype was obtained from a woman of 80 years or more with acute or convalescent COVID-19.

Here the CDR3 reads CASSISGVTGELFF. In DNA, the CDR3 is TGTGCCAGCAGCATCTCAGGGGTCACCGGGGAGCTGTTTTTT. The chain couples TRBV7-3 to TRBJ2-2; tentative D call: TRBD1 (6 bases). This CDR3 comprises 14 residues. The germline gives CDR1 SGHTA, CDR2 FQGTGA. V dropped 5 bases and J dropped 4 bases, with 11 bases sitting between them.